This T cell receptor (beta chain) stems from a study of blood T cell repertoires in COVID-19. Study background: Both acute and convalescent COVID-19 samples were obtained from the United States, Italy and Spain.

Germline CDR1 and CDR2: SGHVS and FNYEAQ. With 6 bases removed from V and 3 bases from J, the gap between germline ends came to 18 bases. The CDR3 is 16 amino acids. The assay was immunoSEQ multiplex PCR, and TCRdb's table has in-frame clones only and misses some. The table lists around 200,000 clones, around 89% of them singletons. Which cohort a participant joined came from the clinical history participants gave. In Cohort 3, a recovered donor had either two negative PCRs, clearance, or symptom resolution. The source of this sequence is a woman between 18 and 29 years old who had recovered from COVID-19. The sequenced sample was PBMCs or T cells enriched from blood (not recorded which). This chain connects TRBV7-6 to TRBJ2-1; possible D gene TRBD2, 6 bases. This CDR3 is CASSPTAGSHYNEQFF. The CDR3 region has the DNA TGTGCCAGCAGTCCCACAGCGGGCTCCCACTACAATGAGCAGTTCTTC.